The 26 T cell receptor beta chains listed next were all sequenced from one sample in a study of shared clonotypes between healthy human individuals. Clones were sequenced by immunoSEQ multiplex PCR, and TCRdb holds only the in-frame ones, with some missing. The repertoire holds 1.4 million to 1.5 million clones, with roughly 96% as singletons. Sample: naive CD4+ T cells sorted from blood. Subset described: CD45RA+ positively selected. The receptors were sampled from a man younger than 45 in good health.

This chain joins TRBV9 and TRBJ1-4; a weak D match, TRBD1 (6 bases). The CDR3 length is 21 residues. Trimming shortened V by 3 bases and J by 7 bases, and 34 bases separated the two germline ends. The germline CDR1 and CDR2 sequences are SGDLS and YYNGEE. The CDR3 loop is CASSAGMGGQGSTWRGEKLFF. The CDR3 bases are TGTGCCAGCAGCGCCGGCATGGGTGGCCAGGGGTCGACCTGGCGGGGTGAAAAACTGTTTTTT.

To note about this clone: Distinct nucleotide sequences in the sample also encode this CDR3. The genes are TRBV6-1 and TRBJ2-7; D is ambiguous. The CDR3 sequence is 12 residues long. Trimming cost V 1 base and J 3 bases, with 4 bases left between them. Germline loops: CDR1 MNHNS, CDR2 SASEGT. DNA of the CDR3: TGTGCCAGCAGTGAAGGCCTCTACGAGCAGTACTTC. Protein sequence: CASSEGLYEQYF.

The chain has TRBV18 and TRBJ2-4; D is ambiguous. The length of the CDR3 is 14 residues. Trimming stripped 6 bases from V and 1 base from J, with 10 bases between. Germline CDR1 KGHSH, CDR2 LQKENI. The CDR3 DNA reads TGTGCCAGCTCGCCGAGCTACGCCAAAAACATTCAGTACTTC. Protein product: CASSPSYAKNIQYF.

The rearrangement links TRBV2 to TRBJ2-5, with 8 bases fitting TRBD2. The CDR3 spans 16 residues. The trim removed 3 bases at V and 2 bases at J, leaving 8 bases unmatched. The germline gives CDR1 SNHLY, CDR2 FYNNEI. The CDR3 DNA follows: TGTGCCAGCAGTGATACTCTTACTAGCGGACAAGAGACCCAGTACTTC. Translated, it gives CASSDTLTSGQETQYF. Combining the CDR3 with reference TRBV2 and TRBJ2-5 gives the whole variable domain EPEVTQTPSHQVTQMGQEVILRCVPISNHLYFYWYRQILGQKVEFLVSFYNNEISEKSEIFDDQFSVERPDGSNFTLKIRSTKLEDSAMYFCASSDTLTSGQETQYFGPGTRLLVL.

Comment on this clone: The sample carries other DNA sequences with the same CDR3. The chain combines TRBV27 with TRBJ2-7; 7 positions match TRBD1. Germline loops: CDR1 MNHEY, CDR2 SMNVEV (reference sequence). J was trimmed by 1 base and V by 5 bases; bases with no gene match: 5. The CDR3 contains 14 residues. The CDR3 DNA is TGTGCCAGCAGTCCCCGGACAGGTTCCTACGAGCAGTACTTC. It encodes CASSPRTGSYEQYF.

V and J are TRBV9 and TRBJ1-4; 9 bases fit TRBD1. With 0 bases clipped from V and 8 bases from J, the junction kept 14 bases outside the gene matches. The CDR3 runs 18 residues. CDR1 and CDR2 from the germline V gene are SGDLS and YYNGEE. CDR3 in DNA: TGTGCCAGCAGCGTAGATGCCCCCAGACAGGGGGTATTAGAAAAACTGTTTTTT. This sequence encodes CASSVDAPRQGVLEKLFF.

This rearrangement joins TRBV10-2 to TRBJ2-3, with no clear D. From germline, CDR1 is WSHSY and CDR2 SAAADI. Trimming removed 2 bases at V and 14 bases at J, with 11 bases between. This CDR3 comprises 11 residues. The CDR3 reads CASSEATRRYF. Here the CDR3 DNA reads TGCGCCAGCAGTGAGGCGACTCGCCGGTATTTT.

As regards this clone: This sample also contains other DNA sequences that code for the same CDR3. The chain recombines TRBV27 with TRBJ2-1; D not certain. Germline assignment: CDR1 MNHEY and CDR2 SMNVEV (reference sequence). The CDR3 is made up of 13 amino acids. V was clipped by 6 bases and J by 1 base, with 7 bases between them. Written as DNA, the CDR3 is TGTGCCAGCAGAAGGGATTCCTACAATGAGCAGTTCTTC. Its protein product is CASRRDSYNEQFF.

The chain joins TRBV6-5 to TRBJ1-1; perhaps TRBD1 as D (5 bases). Looked up from germline, CDR1 is MNHEY and CDR2 is SVGAGI. Trimming took off 5 bases at V and 6 bases at J, with 19 bases between the two ends. The CDR3 runs 15 residues. The CDR3 nucleotides are TGTGCCAGCAGTCACCGGGGCCCTATAGGGTCTGAAGCTTTCTTT. This translates into CASSHRGPIGSEAFF.

The chain links TRBV5-1 to TRBJ2-7; no reliable D call. The V and J ends lost 5 bases and 4 bases respectively, with 13 bases between them. This CDR3 contains 13 residues. The germline V gene has CDR1 SGHRS and CDR2 YFSETQ. CDR3 protein: CASSSDGLYEQYF. Written as DNA, the CDR3 is TGCGCCAGCAGTTCCGACGGCCTATACGAGCAGTACTTC.

The chain links TRBV9 to TRBJ2-3; D gene unclear. Trimming removed 4 bases from V and 2 bases from J, with 11 bases in between. This CDR3 is 14 amino acids long. CDR1 SGDLS and CDR2 YYNGEE come from the germline V gene. This CDR3 is CASSRGGSTDTQYF. Written as DNA, the CDR3 is TGTGCCAGCAGCAGAGGTGGCTCCACAGATACGCAGTATTTT.

This clone was recorded only once. This chain connects TRBV4-1 to TRBJ2-1, with 14 nucleotides matching TRBD2. V was clipped by 6 bases and J by 5 bases; unmatched bases: 12. Germline V gene lookup returns CDR1 MGHRA and CDR2 YSYEKL. The CDR3 runs to 18 residues. In DNA form, the CDR3 reads TGCGCCAGCAGACTAAGCCCCGGACTAGCGGGAGGAAACAATGAGCAGTTCTTC. This encodes CASRLSPGLAGGNNEQFF.

This chain connects TRBV9 to TRBJ2-1; D is perhaps TRBD2 (8 bases). Trimming pared 5 bases from V and 3 bases from J, leaving 15 bases between. The length of the CDR3 is 15 residues. Germline V CDR1 and CDR2: SGDLS, YYNGEE. The CDR3 nucleotides read TGTGCCAGCAGATCGGGGGGGACAGTCTACAATGAGCAGTTCTTC. Translation gives CASRSGGTVYNEQFF.

This chain uses TRBV20-1 with TRBJ1-2; no clear D gene. The CDR3 spans 11 residues. Germline loops: CDR1 DFQATT, CDR2 SNEGSKA (reference sequence). The V end was cut by 4 bases, the J end by 4 bases, with 7 bases between. Here the CDR3 reads CSAMWSYGYTF. CDR3 nucleotides: TGCAGTGCTATGTGGTCCTATGGCTACACCTTC.

CDR3 sequence reads: CASSQEVGGSTDTQYF. The CDR3 DNA follows: TGCGCCAGCAGCCAAGAGGTCGGGGGCAGCACAGATACGCAGTATTTT. This chain links TRBV4-3 with TRBJ2-3; D might be TRBD1 or TRBD2, each matching 6 bases. V gave up 0 bases and J gave up 0 bases, with 10 bases separating them. The length of the CDR3 is 16 residues. CDR1 is LGHNA and CDR2 is YSLEER in the germline V gene.

With respect to this clone: At the DNA level, this CDR3 is encoded by other sequences in the same sample as well. V gene TRBV11-2 combines with J gene TRBJ2-7; D unresolved. The germline CDR1 and CDR2 sequences are SGHAT and FQNNGV. The CDR3 has 15 amino acids. Trimming removed 0 bases at V and 0 bases at J, with 9 bases between. CDR3 bases: TGTGCCAGCAGCTTAGAAGGTGGAAGCTCCTACGAGCAGTACTTC. Translated: CASSLEGGSSYEQYF.

J is TRBJ2-1 and V is TRBV7-2; 9 bases line up with TRBD1. Germline CDR1 SGHTA, CDR2 FQGNSA. This CDR3 has 17 amino acids. After removal of 3 bases from V and 8 bases from J, the junction contained 14 bases not matched to a gene. The CDR3 bases are TGTGCCAGCAGCTTCCCCGTTGTAGGGGACAGGGTGTATGAGCAGTTCTTC. This sequence encodes CASSFPVVGDRVYEQFF. The entire variable domain, with the rest obtained from reference TRBV7-2 and TRBJ2-1, is as follows: GAGVSQSPSNKVTEKGKDVELRCDPISGHTALYWYRQSLGQGLEFLIYFQGNSAPDKSGLPSDRFSAERTGGSVSTLTIQRTQQEDSAVYLCASSFPVVGDRVYEQFFGPGTRLTVL.

The V gene is TRBV29-1, the J gene TRBJ1-5; D is unclear. The CDR3 contains 13 residues. Between the trimmed V and J ends, which lost 5 bases and 2 bases, there was a span of 10 bases. Germline V gives CDR1 SQVTM, CDR2 ANQGSEA. DNA of the CDR3: TGCAGCGTTTTATCAGGCCGCAATCAGCCCCAGCATTTT. Its translation: CSVLSGRNQPQHF.

The chain uses TRBV4-3 and TRBJ1-5, with TRBD1 as a possible D gene (6 bases). Germline V lookup: CDR1 LGHNA, CDR2 YSLEER. Trimming left V 3 bases short and J 7 bases short, with 10 bases between. The CDR3 covers 13 residues. The DNA for the CDR3 is TGCGCCAGCAGCCAGGGGGCGGAGCAGCCCCAGCATTTT. This encodes CASSQGAEQPQHF.

This sequence joins TRBV7-9 and TRBJ1-1, with D unresolved. The CDR3 covers 12 residues. Trimming removed 5 bases from V and 8 bases from J, with 12 bases in between. Germline-derived CDR1 and CDR2 are SEHNR and FQNEAQ (reference sequence). The CDR3 nucleotides read TGTGCCAGCAGCGTATGGGAACGGGAAGCTTTCTTT. Translating gives CASSVWEREAFF.

The chain recombines TRBV9 with TRBJ2-7; 8 bases line up with TRBD1. CDR3 length equals 14 residues. V lost 2 bases, J lost 0 bases, and 1 base stayed unmatched. Looked up from germline, CDR1 is SGDLS and CDR2 is YYNGEE. The CDR3 DNA reads TGTGCCAGCAGCGTCCAGGGGGCCTCCTACGAGCAGTACTTC. It specifies CASSVQGASYEQYF.

The V gene is TRBV7-9, the J gene TRBJ1-1; TRBD1 matches 8 bases. There are 17 residues in the CDR3. Trimming at V came to 6 bases and at J to 1 base, leaving 13 bases not matched to a gene. CDR1 SEHNR and CDR2 FQNEAQ come from the germline V gene (reference sequence). CDR3 bases: TGTGCCAGCAGTTGGGACAGGCAGGGGATACGGAACACTGAAGCTTTCTTT. Protein: CASSWDRQGIRNTEAFF.

V gene TRBV6-6 combines with J gene TRBJ2-7; a weak D match, TRBD1 (5 bases). The CDR3 runs 14 residues. The V end lost 6 bases, the J end lost 0 bases, and 12 bases lay between the germline ends. Germline V CDR1 and CDR2: MNHNY, SVGAGI (reference sequence). The CDR3 coding sequence is TGTGCCAGCAGCCCAAGACAGCTCTCCTACGAGCAGTACTTC. It codes for CASSPRQLSYEQYF.

DNA of the CDR3: TGTGCCAGCAGTTTAAAGGGAGGTAGAAATGAGCAGTTCTTC. Residues: CASSLKGGRNEQFF. The rearrangement uses TRBV28 and TRBJ2-1, with D perhaps TRBD2 (6 bases). V was trimmed by 2 bases and J by 7 bases, leaving 12 bases between them. The germline V gene has CDR1 MDHEN and CDR2 SYDVKM. This CDR3 has 14 amino acids. Full variable domain (rest looked up from reference TRBV28 and TRBJ2-1): DVKVTQSSRYLVKRTGEKVFLECVQDMDHENMFWYRQDPGLGLRLIYFSYDVKMKEKGDIPEGYSVSREKKERFSLILESASTNQTSMYLCASSLKGGRNEQFFGPGTRLTVL.

The gene calls are TRBV21-1 and TRBJ2-2; the table's D call, TRBD2, was not checked against the DNA. TRBV21-1 constitutes a pseudogene. The CDR3 totals 13 residues. CDR3 region: CASSIRDTGELFF. Written as DNA, the CDR3 is TGTGCCAGCAGCATTCGAGACACCGGGGAGCTGTTTTTT.

The rearrangement joins TRBV29-1 to TRBJ2-1, with 9 nucleotides matching TRBD1. The CDR3 runs to 13 residues. With 6 bases clipped from V and 7 bases from J, the junction kept 7 bases outside the gene matches. In germline, CDR1 is SQVTM, CDR2 ANQGSEA. CDR3 amino acids: CSVRRTGANEQFF. In DNA, the CDR3 is TGCAGCGTCCGGCGGACAGGGGCGAATGAGCAGTTCTTC.